Included here is one TCR beta chain sequence, with context. The antigen is undetermined. All the patients suffered relapse after autologous stem cell transplantation, and brentuximab vedotin exposure differed. Libraries were prepared by immunoSEQ multiplex PCR; TCRdb keeps only in-frame clonotypes and omits some of them. The table records approximately 150,000 clones, about 81% of them present only once. Germline CDR1 is GTSNPN and CDR2 is SVGIG (reference sequence). Trimming took 1 base from V and 5 from J, leaving 11 bases between them. This CDR3 contains 13 residues. This entry is derived from a study of PD-1 blockade in classical Hodgkin lymphoma. Study-wide results and limits: Lower baseline TCR diversity was reported for newly diagnosed patients than for healthy donors. Complete responders' diversity at baseline resembled that of newly diagnosed patients.

J is TRBJ2-5 and V is TRBV30; no firm D call. Sequences were derived from peripheral blood mononuclear cells (PBMCs), sampled before the second cycle of nivolumab. This sequence originates from a human donor with classical Hodgkin lymphoma. CDR3 protein: CAWSGQPLETQYF. CDR3 bases: TGTGCCTGGAGTGGCCAGCCCTTGGAGACCCAGTACTTC.